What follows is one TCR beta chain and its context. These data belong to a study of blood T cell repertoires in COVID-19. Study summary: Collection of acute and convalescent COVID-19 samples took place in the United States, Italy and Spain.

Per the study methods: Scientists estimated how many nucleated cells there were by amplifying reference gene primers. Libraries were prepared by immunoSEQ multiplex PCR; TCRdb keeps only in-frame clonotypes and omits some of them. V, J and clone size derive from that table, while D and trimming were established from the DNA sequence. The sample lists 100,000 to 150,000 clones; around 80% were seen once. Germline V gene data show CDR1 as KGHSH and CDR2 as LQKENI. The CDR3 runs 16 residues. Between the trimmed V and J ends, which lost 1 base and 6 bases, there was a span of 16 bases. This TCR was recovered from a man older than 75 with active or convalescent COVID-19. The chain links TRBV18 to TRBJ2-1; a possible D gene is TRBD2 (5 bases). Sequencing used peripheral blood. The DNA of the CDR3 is TGTGCCAGCTCACCACTTACAGCGAGCGGTGGCAATGAGCAGTTCTTC. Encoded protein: CASSPLTASGGNEQFF.